The sequence of this TCR beta chain was determined in a study of OX40 agonist ivuxolimab in advanced cancers. In the study overall: A male proportion of about 84% was recorded, with mean age 60 years and range roughly 20 to 90. Notes on the study in general: By week 6 at 0.1 to 3.0 mg/kg, blood CD4+ and CD8+ T cells had expanded clonally.

Method: immunoSEQ multiplex PCR; TCRdb's copy keeps in-frame clones and lacks some. This table holds 70,000 to 95,000 clones, more than 85% found once. This clone was counted once. As yet, its antigen is unknown. The source of this sequence is an adult with an advanced solid tumor such as melanoma, head and neck, liver or kidney cancer. Sequenced material: CD4+ or CD8+ T cells sorted from blood, taken in a trial of the OX40 agonist ivuxolimab.

CDR3 sequence (DNA): TGTGCCAGCAGCCCTAAAGCGGGATTTGGCACAGATACGCAGTATTTT. Amino acid sequence: CASSPKAGFGTDTQYF. The chain couples TRBV7-3 to TRBJ2-3; 7 bases map to TRBD2. Germline trimming cut 5 bases from V and 1 base from J; bases unmatched to any gene: 9. Germline CDR1 SGHTA, CDR2 FQGTGA. The CDR3 has 16 amino acids.